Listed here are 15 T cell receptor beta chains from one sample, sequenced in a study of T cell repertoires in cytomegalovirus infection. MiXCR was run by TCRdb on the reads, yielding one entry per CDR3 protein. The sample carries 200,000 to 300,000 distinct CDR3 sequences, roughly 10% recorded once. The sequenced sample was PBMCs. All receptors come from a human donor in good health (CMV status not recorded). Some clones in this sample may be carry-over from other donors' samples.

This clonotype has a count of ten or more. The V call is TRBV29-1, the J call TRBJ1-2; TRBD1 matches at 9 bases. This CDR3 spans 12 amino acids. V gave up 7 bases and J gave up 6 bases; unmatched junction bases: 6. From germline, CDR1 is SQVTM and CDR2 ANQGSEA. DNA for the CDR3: TGCAGCGGTTCCGGGACAGGGAATGGCTACACCTTC. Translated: CSGSGTGNGYTF.

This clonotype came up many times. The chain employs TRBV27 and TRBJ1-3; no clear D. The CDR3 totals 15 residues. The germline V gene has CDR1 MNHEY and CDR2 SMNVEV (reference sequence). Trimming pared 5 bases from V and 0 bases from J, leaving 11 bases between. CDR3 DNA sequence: TGTGCCAGCAGTCCCGGAGGTACCTCTGGAAACACCATATATTTT. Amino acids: CASSPGGTSGNTIYF.

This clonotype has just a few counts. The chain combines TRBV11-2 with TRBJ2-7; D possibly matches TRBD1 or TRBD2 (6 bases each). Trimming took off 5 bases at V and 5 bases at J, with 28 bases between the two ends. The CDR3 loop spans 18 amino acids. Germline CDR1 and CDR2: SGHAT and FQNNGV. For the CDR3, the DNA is TGTGCCAGCAGCGCCCCCCTTTCGAGGGGGGCCGGGATACACGAGCAGTACTTC. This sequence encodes CASSAPLSRGAGIHEQYF.

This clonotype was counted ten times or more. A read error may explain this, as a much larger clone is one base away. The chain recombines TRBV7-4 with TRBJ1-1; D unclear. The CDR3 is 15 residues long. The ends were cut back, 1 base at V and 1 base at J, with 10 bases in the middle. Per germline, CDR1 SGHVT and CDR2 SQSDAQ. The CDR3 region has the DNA TGTGCCAGCAGCTTAGTCGCTGGGAGGAACACTGAAGCTTTCTTT. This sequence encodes CASSLVAGRNTEAFF.

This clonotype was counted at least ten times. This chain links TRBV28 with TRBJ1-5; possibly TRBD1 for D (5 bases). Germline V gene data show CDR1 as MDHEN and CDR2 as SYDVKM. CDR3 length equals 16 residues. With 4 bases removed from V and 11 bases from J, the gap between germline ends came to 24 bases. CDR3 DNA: TGTGCCAGCAGTTCCCCGGGGAGTCGGGGAATCAGGGCCCAGCATTTT. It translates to CASSSPGSRGIRAQHF.

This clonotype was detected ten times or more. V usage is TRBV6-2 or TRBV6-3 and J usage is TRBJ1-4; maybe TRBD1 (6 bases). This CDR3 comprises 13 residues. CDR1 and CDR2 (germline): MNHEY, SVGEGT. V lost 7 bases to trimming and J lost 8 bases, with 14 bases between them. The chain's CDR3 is CASNDRRDEKLFF. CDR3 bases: TGTGCCAGCAATGACAGGCGGGACGAAAAACTGTTTTTT.

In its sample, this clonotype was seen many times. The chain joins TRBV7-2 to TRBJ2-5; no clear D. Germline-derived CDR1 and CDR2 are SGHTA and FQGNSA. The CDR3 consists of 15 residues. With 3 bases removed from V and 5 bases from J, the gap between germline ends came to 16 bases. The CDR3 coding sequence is TGTGCCAGCAGCTTCATAGACATCCCTCGGGAGACCCAGTACTTC. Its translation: CASSFIDIPRETQYF.

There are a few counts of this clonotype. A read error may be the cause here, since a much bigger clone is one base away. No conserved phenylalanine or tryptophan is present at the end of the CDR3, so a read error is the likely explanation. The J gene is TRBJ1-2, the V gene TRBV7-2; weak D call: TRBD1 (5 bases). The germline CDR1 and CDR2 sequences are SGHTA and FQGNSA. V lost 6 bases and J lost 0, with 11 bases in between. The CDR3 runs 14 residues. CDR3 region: CASRLGTSNYGYTS. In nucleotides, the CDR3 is TGTGCCAGCAGACTTGGGACGTCTAACTATGGCTACACCTCC.

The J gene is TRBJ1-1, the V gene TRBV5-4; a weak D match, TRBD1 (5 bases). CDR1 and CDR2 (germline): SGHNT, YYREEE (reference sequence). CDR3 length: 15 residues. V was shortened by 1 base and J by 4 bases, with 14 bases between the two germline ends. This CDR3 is CASSLMGGMGTEAFF. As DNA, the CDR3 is TGTGCCAGCAGCTTGATGGGGGGAATGGGCACTGAAGCTTTCTTT.

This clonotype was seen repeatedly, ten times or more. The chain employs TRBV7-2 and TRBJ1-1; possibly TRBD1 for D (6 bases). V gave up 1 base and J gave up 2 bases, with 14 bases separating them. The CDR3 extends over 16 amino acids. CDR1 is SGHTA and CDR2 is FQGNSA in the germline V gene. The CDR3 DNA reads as TGTGCCAGCAGCTTAGTCAGGGGCGCAGGAAACACTGAAGCTTTCTTT. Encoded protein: CASSLVRGAGNTEAFF.

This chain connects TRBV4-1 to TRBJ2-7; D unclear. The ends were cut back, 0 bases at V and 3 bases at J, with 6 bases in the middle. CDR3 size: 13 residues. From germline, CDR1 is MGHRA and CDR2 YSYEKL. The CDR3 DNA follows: TGCGCCAGCAGCCAAGAGGACCACTACGAGCAGTACTTC. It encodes CASSQEDHYEQYF.

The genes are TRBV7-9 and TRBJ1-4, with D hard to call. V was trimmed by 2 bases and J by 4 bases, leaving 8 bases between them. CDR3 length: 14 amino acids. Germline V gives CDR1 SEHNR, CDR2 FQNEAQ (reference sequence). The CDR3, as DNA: TGTGCCAGCAGCTTAACACGGGGTAATGAAAAACTGTTTTTT. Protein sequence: CASSLTRGNEKLFF.

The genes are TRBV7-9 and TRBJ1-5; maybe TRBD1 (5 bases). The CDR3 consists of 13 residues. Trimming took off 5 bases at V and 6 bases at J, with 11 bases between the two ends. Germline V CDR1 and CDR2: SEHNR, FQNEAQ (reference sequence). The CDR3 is CASSTGGGQPQHF. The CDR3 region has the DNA TGTGCCAGCAGCACAGGAGGCGGTCAGCCCCAGCATTTT.

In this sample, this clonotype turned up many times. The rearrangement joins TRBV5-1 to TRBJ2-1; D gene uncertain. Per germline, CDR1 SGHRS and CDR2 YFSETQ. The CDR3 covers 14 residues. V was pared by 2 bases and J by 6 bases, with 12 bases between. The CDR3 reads CASSFSSNRNEQFF. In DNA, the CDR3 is TGCGCCAGCAGCTTCTCTTCGAATCGCAATGAGCAGTTCTTC.

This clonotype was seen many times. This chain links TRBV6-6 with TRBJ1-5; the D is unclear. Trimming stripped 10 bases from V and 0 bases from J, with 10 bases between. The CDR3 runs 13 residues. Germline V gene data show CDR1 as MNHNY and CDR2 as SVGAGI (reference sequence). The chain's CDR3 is CATAFSSNQPQHF. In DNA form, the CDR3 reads TGTGCCACAGCGTTCAGTAGCAATCAGCCCCAGCATTTT.